The next 30 T cell receptor beta chains were all read from a single sample in a study of blood T cells in healthy people across ages (dated by TCRdb to the mid-2010s). The method was 5' RACE. Sequenced using an Illumina HiSeq 2500. A second PCR of roughly 7 to 12 cycles was run with a J-beta primer mix and a sample-barcoded 5' primer. TCRdb reprocessing: public reads trimmed at Q25 with fastp, clones called with MiXCR, in-frame beta chains kept. One record per CDR3 amino acid sequence lists the most common genes and DNA. The sample table lists approximately 900,000 distinct CDR3 sequences, just under 30% of them with a count of one. The ten top clones hold 10% to 13% of the sample. A further study also used this sample, focusing on T cells of mothers and their children.

Sequencing was carried out using blood. The receptors stem from a woman aged 40 to 55 in good health.

As for this clonotype: This may be a read error: a much more frequent sequence differs by one nucleotide. The chain is built from TRBV20-1 and TRBJ2-3; no reliable D call. The V end was cut by 3 bases, the J end by 7 bases, with 11 bases between. This CDR3 is 12 amino acids long. The germline V gene has CDR1 DFQATT and CDR2 SNEGSKA (reference sequence). CDR3 nucleotide sequence: TGCAGTGCTAGGGAACTCAGGTATACGCAGTATTTT. Translated, it gives CSARELRYTQYF.

This clonotype appeared many times. The chain combines TRBV7-2 with TRBJ2-7; the match to TRBD1 covers 7 bases. The germline V gene encodes CDR1 SGHTA and CDR2 FQGNSA. This CDR3 is built from 15 residues. With V trimmed by 5 bases and J by 1 base, 8 bases remained unmatched. The CDR3 spells CASSQNRGHSYEQYF. Written as DNA, the CDR3 is TGTGCCAGCAGCCAGAACAGGGGACATTCCTACGAGCAGTACTTC. The full variable domain, with the rest looked up from reference TRBV7-2 and TRBJ2-7, is GAGVSQSPSNKVTEKGKDVELRCDPISGHTALYWYRQSLGQGLEFLIYFQGNSAPDKSGLPSDRFSAERTGGSVSTLTIQRTQQEDSAVYLCASSQNRGHSYEQYFGPGTRLTVT.

Many counts were recorded for this clonotype. This sequence joins TRBV5-1 and TRBJ2-7, with unresolved D. V lost 2 bases and J lost 6, with 18 bases in between. From germline, CDR1 is SGHRS and CDR2 YFSETQ. The CDR3 covers 15 residues. This CDR3 reads CASSFFDTLVGEQYF. DNA of the CDR3: TGCGCCAGCAGCTTTTTTGACACCCTGGTCGGCGAGCAGTACTTC.

The chain combines TRBV5-5 with TRBJ1-1; maybe TRBD1 (5 bases). Trimming cost V 0 bases and J 3 bases, with 18 bases left between them. Germline values: CDR1 SGHKS, CDR2 YYEKEE (reference sequence). The CDR3 length is 17 residues. The CDR3 coding sequence is TGTGCCAGCAGCTTGGTCGGGGGGTCCCTATTGTACACTGAAGCTTTCTTT. Amino acid sequence: CASSLVGGSLLYTEAFF.

This clonotype has a handful of counts. J is TRBJ1-2 and V is TRBV6-2 or TRBV6-3; a weak D match, TRBD1 (5 bases). Between the trimmed V and J ends, which lost 2 bases and 5 bases, there was a span of 18 bases. The germline V gene has CDR1 MNHEY and CDR2 SVGEGT. The CDR3 runs to 16 residues. CDR3 amino acids: CASSYGTGDGEYGYTF. DNA of the CDR3: TGTGCCAGCAGTTACGGGACGGGGGATGGAGAATATGGCTACACCTTC.

Worth noting for this clonotype: A much larger clone sits a single nucleotide away, making a read error possible. This chain joins TRBV12-3 or TRBV12-4 and TRBJ2-7, with TRBD2 matching 9 bases. The CDR3 runs to 14 residues. V dropped 4 bases and J dropped 7; count of bases not matched to a gene: 8. The CDR3 spells CASSWGLAGREQYF. CDR3 DNA: TGTGCCAGCAGTTGGGGGCTAGCGGGGCGTGAGCAGTACTTC.

The chain combines TRBV7-2 with TRBJ2-5; D unresolved. V lost 3 bases, J lost 2 bases, and 7 bases lay in between. This CDR3 spans 13 amino acids. CDR1 and CDR2 from the germline V gene are SGHTA and FQGNSA. The CDR3 loop reads CASSLSIQETQYF. The CDR3 DNA is TGTGCCAGCAGCTTGTCGATTCAAGAGACCCAGTACTTC. Together with reference TRBV7-2 and TRBJ2-5, the CDR3 gives the full variable domain: GAGVSQSPSNKVTEKGKDVELRCDPISGHTALYWYRQSLGQGLEFLIYFQGNSAPDKSGLPSDRFSAERTGGSVSTLTIQRTQQEDSAVYLCASSLSIQETQYFGPGTRLLVL.

Concerning this clonotype: The germline gene is not matched at one end of the junction; a read error may be the cause. The J gene is TRBJ2-1, the V gene TRBV12-3 or TRBV12-4, with TRBD2 matching over 7 bases. The CDR3 runs 16 residues. The CDR3 spells CSSSFFLAAGGNEQFF. The CDR3 region has the DNA TGCTCCAGCAGTTTCTTTCTAGCGGCCGGGGGAAATGAGCAGTTCTTC.

The J gene is TRBJ2-5, the V gene TRBV27, with 8 bases matching TRBD2. The J segment lost 3 bases and the V segment lost 6 bases, leaving 9 bases of the junction unmatched. Germline V gene lookup returns CDR1 MNHEY and CDR2 SMNVEV (reference sequence). CDR3 size: 15 residues. This CDR3 reads CASSLGLADKETQYF. The CDR3 coding sequence is TGTGCCAGCAGCCTCGGACTAGCAGATAAAGAGACCCAGTACTTC.

This clonotype was picked up a small number of times. The rearrangement joins TRBV5-5 to TRBJ2-5; TRBD2 matches 8 bases. The CDR3 consists of 17 residues. Germline trimming cut 1 base from V and 0 bases from J; bases unmatched to any gene: 8. The germline gives CDR1 SGHKS, CDR2 YYEKEE (reference sequence). CDR3 DNA: TGTGCCAGCAGCTTGATTCCGGGACTAGGGTACCAAGAGACCCAGTACTTC. This gives the protein CASSLIPGLGYQETQYF.

In its sample, this clonotype was seen a few times. The rearrangement links TRBV14 to TRBJ2-4; perhaps TRBD1 as D (8 bases). The end of the DNA fits TRBJ2-7 better, so the J call may be wrong. CDR1 and CDR2 (germline): SGHDN, FVKESK. This CDR3 has 17 residues. CDR3 DNA sequence: TGTGCCAGCAGCCAAGGATCGAAGGTTTACAGGGGGGGCGAGCAGTACTTC. It translates to CASSQGSKVYRGGEQYF.

In this sample, this clonotype turned up a few times. The chain has TRBV5-1 and TRBJ2-5; D not certain. This CDR3 contains 15 residues. Looked up from germline, CDR1 is SGHRS and CDR2 is YFSETQ. Trimming removed 0 bases from V and 5 bases from J, with 14 bases in between. The CDR3 region has the DNA TGCGCCAGCAGCTTGGGGTTTACGGGCAAGGAGACCCAGTACTTC. Translated: CASSLGFTGKETQYF.

This clonotype was counted a few times. An end of the junction does not agree with germline; a read error may underlie this. The chain has TRBV7-2 and TRBJ2-7, with a tentative D call TRBD2 (5 bases). Germline V gene data show CDR1 as SGHTA and CDR2 as FQGNSA. There are 13 residues in the CDR3. This CDR3 reads CASSLVTGNEQYF. Written as DNA, the CDR3 is TGTGCTAGCAGCTTAGTTACGGGGAATGAGCAGTACTTC. The variable domain in full, with the rest retrieved from reference TRBV7-2 and TRBJ2-7, is GAGVSQSPSNKVTEKGKDVELRCDPISGHTALYWYRQSLGQGLEFLIYFQGNSAPDKSGLPSDRFSAERTGGSVSTLTIQRTQQEDSAVYLCASSLVTGNEQYFGPGTRLTVT.

This clonotype has just a few counts. V and J are TRBV12-3 or TRBV12-4 and TRBJ1-2; 10 bases match TRBD1. The CDR3 runs 14 residues. The trim removed 6 bases at V and 8 bases at J, leaving 9 bases unmatched. CDR3 residues: CASRAGTGVSGYTF. The CDR3 bases are TGTGCCAGCAGGGCCGGGACAGGGGTAAGCGGCTACACCTTC.

The J gene is TRBJ2-3, the V gene TRBV9, with TRBD2 as a possible D gene (5 bases). The CDR3 sequence is 14 residues long. V was pared by 3 bases and J by 6 bases, with 14 bases between. Germline-derived CDR1 and CDR2 are SGDLS and YYNGEE. The CDR3, as DNA: TGTGCCAGCAGCGAGGTTACCGGGGAGGATACGCAGTATTTT. Its translation is CASSEVTGEDTQYF.

The chain has TRBV20-1 and TRBJ2-3; D not resolved. The CDR3 loop spans 16 amino acids. Trimming left V 2 bases short and J 0 bases short, with 15 bases between. Germline values: CDR1 DFQATT, CDR2 SNEGSKA (reference sequence). CDR3 residues: CSARNRLTTSTDTQYF. CDR3 nucleotides: TGCAGTGCTAGAAATCGTTTGACAACTAGCACAGATACGCAGTATTTT.

The chain carries TRBV5-1 and TRBJ2-1; D not resolved. Germline V gene data show CDR1 as SGHRS and CDR2 as YFSETQ. This CDR3 is 16 amino acids long. Trimming pared 0 bases from V and 2 bases from J, leaving 12 bases between. DNA for the CDR3: TGCGCCAGCAGCTTGGAACCGGGTCCTCCCTACAATGAGCAGTTCTTC. Protein product: CASSLEPGPPYNEQFF.

This clonotype appeared many times. One base away lies a much larger clone, so this may be a sequencing read error. The chain employs TRBV20-1 and TRBJ2-7, with TRBD1 identical over 9 bases. The CDR3 loop spans 12 amino acids. After removal of 7 bases from V and 3 bases from J, the junction contained 4 bases not matched to a gene. The germline gives CDR1 DFQATT, CDR2 SNEGSKA (reference sequence). The CDR3 here is CSGGQGSYEQYF. CDR3 sequence (DNA): TGCAGTGGGGGACAGGGAAGCTACGAGCAGTACTTC.

Ten or more counts support this clonotype. The chain combines TRBV29-1 with TRBJ1-2, with TRBD1 matching 7 bases. Germline V lookup: CDR1 SQVTM, CDR2 ANQGSEA. This CDR3 contains 11 residues. Trimming removed 4 bases from V and 8 bases from J; junction bases left unmatched: 4. CDR3 sequence: CSVVQGNGYTF. The CDR3 DNA sequence: TGCAGCGTTGTACAGGGGAACGGCTACACCTTC.

This clonotype was counted at least ten times. The chain has TRBV28 and TRBJ2-3; TRBD2 aligns across 10 bases. Germline loops: CDR1 MDHEN, CDR2 SYDVKM. The CDR3 spans 15 residues. Trimming cost V 4 bases and J 5 bases; bases outside gene matches: 6. The CDR3 is CASSSLAGNIDTQYF. DNA for the CDR3: TGTGCCAGCAGTTCACTAGCGGGGAATATAGATACGCAGTATTTT.

This rearrangement joins TRBV28 to TRBJ1-1; D call uncertain. The CDR3 length is 18 residues. V shed 3 bases and J shed 1 base, with 21 bases lying between them. Germline V gene lookup returns CDR1 MDHEN and CDR2 SYDVKM. The CDR3 loop is CASSFLSLRDTTNTEAFF. Here the CDR3 DNA reads TGTGCCAGCAGTTTCCTCTCCCTCAGAGATACTACGAACACTGAAGCTTTCTTT.

This chain joins TRBV28 and TRBJ2-7; unclear D gene. The V end lost 2 bases, the J end lost 2 bases, and 10 bases lay between the germline ends. This CDR3 has 14 amino acids. The germline gives CDR1 MDHEN, CDR2 SYDVKM. CDR3 sequence reads: CASSLVRYPYEQYF. The CDR3 nucleotides read TGTGCCAGCAGTTTAGTTCGATACCCCTACGAGCAGTACTTC.

This clonotype has more than one count but fewer than ten. V usage is TRBV12-3 or TRBV12-4 and J usage is TRBJ2-6; TRBD1 agrees at 8 bases. The CDR3 has 17 amino acids. V was pared by 5 bases and J by 2 bases, with 8 bases of the junction left unmatched. CDR3 in DNA: TGTGCCAGCAGTCAACGACAGGGGAGAACTGGGGCCAACGTCCTGACTTTC. It encodes CASSQRQGRTGANVLTF.

A note on this clonotype: This may stem from a read error, because a much larger clone lies one nucleotide away. The J gene is TRBJ1-5, the V gene TRBV7-9; D ambiguous. The CDR3 is 12 amino acids. Germline V CDR1 and CDR2: SEHNR, FQNEAQ (reference sequence). Here the CDR3 DNA reads TGTGCCGGCAGCTTACAAAATCAGCCCCAGCATTTT. Its protein is CAGSLQNQPQHF.

In its sample, this clonotype was seen a few times. V is TRBV4-3 and J is TRBJ1-2; D perhaps matches TRBD1 (5 bases). CDR3 size: 19 residues. Deletions cut 4 bases from V and 6 bases from J, with 30 bases between. The V gene's germline CDR1 is LGHNA and CDR2 YSLEER. This CDR3 is CASSRRFRGTRVFFDGYTF. The CDR3 DNA sequence: TGCGCCAGCAGCCGTCGATTTAGGGGAACCAGGGTTTTTTTTGATGGCTACACCTTC.

This CDR3 reads CASELSSYEQYF. In DNA, the CDR3 is TGTGCCAGCGAACTGAGCTCCTACGAGCAGTACTTC. J is TRBJ2-7 and V is TRBV2, with D uncertain. Between the trimmed V and J ends, which lost 8 bases and 0 bases, there was a span of 8 bases. The V gene's germline CDR1 is SNHLY and CDR2 FYNNEI. This CDR3 is 12 amino acids long. The full variable domain, completed using reference TRBV2 and TRBJ2-7, is EPEVTQTPSHQVTQMGQEVILRCVPISNHLYFYWYRQILGQKVEFLVSFYNNEISEKSEIFDDQFSVERPDGSNFTLKIRSTKLEDSAMYFCASELSSYEQYFGPGTRLTVT.

This clonotype was seen a few times. The V call is TRBV7-9, the J call TRBJ2-7, with 7 bases lining up with TRBD2. The V gene end was trimmed by 4 bases and the J gene end by 5 bases; junction bases not matched to a gene: 2. The CDR3 sequence is 12 residues long. Germline-derived CDR1 and CDR2 are SEHNR and FQNEAQ (reference sequence). CDR3: CASSSTSDEQYF. As DNA, the CDR3 is TGTGCCAGCAGCTCAACTAGCGACGAGCAGTACTTC.

CDR3 in DNA: TGTGCCTGGAGATACAGGGGGAGCTATGGCTACACCTTC. Its protein product is CAWRYRGSYGYTF. J is TRBJ1-2 and V is TRBV30; TRBD1 aligns across 8 bases. The CDR3 has 13 residues. V lost 3 bases to trimming and J lost 4 bases; unmatched junction nucleotides: 4. The germline V gene has CDR1 GTSNPN and CDR2 SVGIG (reference sequence). Full variable domain (outside the CDR3, taken from reference TRBV30 and TRBJ1-2): SQTIHQWPATLVQPVGSPLSLECTVEGTSNPNLYWYRQAAGRGLQLLFYSVGIGQISSEVPQNLSASRPQDRQFILSSKKLLLSDSGFYLCAWRYRGSYGYTFGSGTRLTVV.

In the case of this clonotype: Germline and junction disagree at one end, which may indicate a read error. The chain carries TRBV28 and TRBJ2-5; 8 nucleotides align to TRBD1. CDR1 is MDHEN, CDR2 SYDVKM, per germline. This CDR3 is 15 amino acids long. Here the CDR3 reads CASRGQGSYQGTQYF. The DNA of the CDR3 is TGTGCCAGCAGAGGACAGGGCTCGTACCAAGGGACCCAGTACTTC.

This clonotype has at least ten counts. The chain uses TRBV20-1 and TRBJ2-3; 12 positions match TRBD2. Germline V gene data show CDR1 as DFQATT and CDR2 as SNEGSKA (reference sequence). The CDR3 sequence is 16 residues long. CDR3 sequence: CSGGLGTSGGLDTQYF. The DNA of the CDR3 is TGCAGCGGGGGCTTAGGAACTAGCGGGGGGTTAGATACGCAGTATTTT.